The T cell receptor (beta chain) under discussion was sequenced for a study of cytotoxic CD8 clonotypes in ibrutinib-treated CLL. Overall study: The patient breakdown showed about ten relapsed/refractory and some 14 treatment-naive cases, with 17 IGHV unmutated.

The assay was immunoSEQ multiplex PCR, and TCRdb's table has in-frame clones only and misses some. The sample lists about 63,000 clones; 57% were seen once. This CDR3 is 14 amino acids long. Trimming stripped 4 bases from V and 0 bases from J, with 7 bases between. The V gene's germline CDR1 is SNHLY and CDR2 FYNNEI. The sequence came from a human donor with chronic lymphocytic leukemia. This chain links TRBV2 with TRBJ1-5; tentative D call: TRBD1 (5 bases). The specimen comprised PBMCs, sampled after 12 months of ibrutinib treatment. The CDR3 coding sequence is TGTGCCAGCAGTGGGGGCGATAGCAATCAGCCCCAGCATTTT. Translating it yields CASSGGDSNQPQHF. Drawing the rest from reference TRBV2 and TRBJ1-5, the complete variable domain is EPEVTQTPSHQVTQMGQEVILRCVPISNHLYFYWYRQILGQKVEFLVSFYNNEISEKSEIFDDQFSVERPDGSNFTLKIRSTKLEDSAMYFCASSGGDSNQPQHFGDGTRLSIL.